The 14 T cell receptor beta chains below were found in one sample sequenced in a study of T cell repertoires in cytomegalovirus infection. TCRdb redid the calling of the reads with MiXCR, one entry per CDR3 protein. The sample records 700,000 to 850,000 distinct CDR3 sequences, 30% to 35% being singletons. No cognate antigen is known for these TCRs. Here the sequenced sample was cultured CD8+ T cells from PBMCs, taken from culture after CMV antigen stimulation. These receptors were taken from a human donor in good health (CMV status not recorded). Some clones in this sample may be carry-over from other donors' samples.

Of note for this clonotype: A much larger clone differs by one base, so this may be a read error. The chain is built from TRBV7-4 and TRBJ2-2; TRBD2 matches at 12 bases. Germline CDR1 is SGHVT and CDR2 is SQSDAQ. CDR3 length: 15 amino acids. The CDR3 nucleotides read TGTGCCAGCAGCCGGACTAGCGGGGACACCAGGGAGCTGTTTTTT. Protein product: CASSRTSGDTRELFF.

This clonotype showed up just a few times. V and J are TRBV4-1 and TRBJ2-7; perhaps D is TRBD1 or TRBD2 (5 bases each). The CDR3 extends over 16 amino acids. Trimming stripped 1 base from V and 4 bases from J, with 17 bases between. Germline V CDR1 and CDR2: MGHRA, YSYEKL. The CDR3 spells CASSQVGGWQNYEQYF. The CDR3 nucleotides read TGCGCCAGCAGCCAAGTTGGGGGTTGGCAAAATTACGAGCAGTACTTC.

The chain has TRBV5-4 and TRBJ1-3; TRBD1 might be the D (6 bases). The CDR3 extends over 16 amino acids. Trimming removed 0 bases from V and 3 bases from J, with 13 bases in between. Germline loops: CDR1 SGHNT, CDR2 YYREEE (reference sequence). The CDR3 region has the DNA TGTGCCAGCAGCTTGGCCGGGGGGGCCGGTGGAAACACCATATATTTT. Its translation: CASSLAGGAGGNTIYF. The variable domain in full, completed from reference TRBV5-4 and TRBJ1-3, reads ETGVTQSPTHLIKTRGQQVTLRCSSQSGHNTVSWYQQALGQGPQFIFQYYREEENGRGNFPPRFSGLQFPNYSSELNVNALELDDSALYLCASSLAGGAGGNTIYFGEGSWLTVV.

V usage is TRBV6-2 or TRBV6-3 and J usage is TRBJ2-7; 8 bases line up with TRBD2. From germline, CDR1 is MNHEY and CDR2 SVGEGT. The CDR3 runs to 14 residues. Trimming removed 4 bases from V and 6 bases from J; junction bases left unmatched: 8. Written as DNA, the CDR3 is TGTGCCAGCAGTTTAAGCGGGGGCATCTCCGAGCAGTACTTC. This translates into CASSLSGGISEQYF.

The chain joins TRBV20-1 to TRBJ2-4, with D perhaps matching TRBD1 or TRBD2 (7 bases each). The V and J ends lost 2 bases and 3 bases respectively, with 17 bases between them. CDR1 is DFQATT, CDR2 SNEGSKA, per germline (reference sequence). The CDR3 covers 16 residues. The CDR3 region has the DNA TGCAGTGCTAGACCGGGGGGAGGGACAGACAAAAACATTCAGTACTTC. It is translated as CSARPGGGTDKNIQYF.

The chain uses TRBV12-3 or TRBV12-4 and TRBJ1-2; D call uncertain. This CDR3 spans 15 amino acids. Trimming cost V 3 bases and J 5 bases, with 16 bases left between them. CDR3 DNA: TGTGCCAGCAGTTTCACACTCCAGTACCCTTATGGCTACACCTTC. It encodes CASSFTLQYPYGYTF.

The table lists this clonotype with a few counts. The chain links TRBV15 to TRBJ2-1; D is possibly TRBD1 or TRBD2 (5 bases each). The CDR3 sequence is 18 residues long. In germline, CDR1 is LNHNV, CDR2 YYDKDF (reference sequence). Trimming took off 4 bases at V and 4 bases at J, with 23 bases between the two ends. CDR3 nucleotides: TGTGCCACCAGCACACTCGGGGCGATCGGTCGGGTGTACAATGAGCAGTTCTTC. It specifies CATSTLGAIGRVYNEQFF.

This clonotype was counted between two and nine times. DNA of the CDR3: TGTGCTAGTGGTTTGGTACCCCGCCCGGACGGTCCAAGGCAGTTCTTC. Its protein is CASGLVPRPDGPRQFF. The rearrangement links TRBV12-5 to TRBJ2-1; D is unclear. The CDR3 consists of 16 residues. V lost 0 bases and J 12 bases, leaving 21 bases between the germline ends. Germline lookup yields CDR1 LGHNT and CDR2 FRNRAP.

The chain recombines TRBV7-4 with TRBJ1-4, with D unresolved. The CDR3 contains 12 residues. V was clipped by 1 base and J by 7 bases, with 4 bases between them. Germline V lookup: CDR1 SGHVT, CDR2 SQSDAQ. The CDR3: CASSLVLEKLFF. The CDR3 bases are TGTGCCAGCAGCTTAGTGCTTGAAAAACTGTTTTTT.

This clonotype came up a few times. The V gene is TRBV7-2, the J gene TRBJ2-5; no clear D. This CDR3 region has 15 residues. The ends were cut back, 5 bases at V and 4 bases at J, with 17 bases in the middle. The V gene's germline CDR1 is SGHTA and CDR2 FQGNSA. CDR3 amino acids: CASSHRPLEGETQYF. CDR3 nucleotide sequence: TGTGCCAGCAGCCACCGGCCCCTGGAAGGAGAGACCCAGTACTTC.

This clonotype was observed at least ten times. V usage is TRBV7-9 and J usage is TRBJ2-5; 9 nucleotides match TRBD2. J was trimmed by 4 bases and V by 5 bases; bases with no gene match: 20. Per the germline V gene, CDR1 is SEHNR and CDR2 is FQNEAQ (reference sequence). CDR3 length equals 19 residues. The chain's CDR3 is CASSPPGGGALAKGETQYF. As DNA, the CDR3 is TGTGCCAGCAGCCCCCCGGGCGGGGGGGCCCTGGCTAAAGGAGAGACCCAGTACTTC.

About this clonotype itself: A much larger clone differs from this one at a single base, so this may be a read error. In DNA form, the CDR3 reads TGTGCCAGCAGCTTAGTCAGGATACAAGGCACCGGGGAGCTGTATTTT. It specifies CASSLVRIQGTGELYF. V is TRBV7-2 and J is TRBJ2-2; maybe TRBD2 (5 bases). From germline, CDR1 is SGHTA and CDR2 FQGNSA. This CDR3 contains 16 residues. Combining the CDR3 with reference TRBV7-2 and TRBJ2-2 gives the whole variable domain GAGVSQSPSNKVTEKGKDVELRCDPISGHTALYWYRQSLGQGLEFLIYFQGNSAPDKSGLPSDRFSAERTGGSVSTLTIQRTQQEDSAVYLCASSLVRIQGTGELYFGEGSRLTVL.

This chain connects TRBV9 to TRBJ2-3; D is uncertain. Germline-derived CDR1 and CDR2 are SGDLS and YYNGEE. This CDR3 is 14 amino acids long. V lost 3 bases, J lost 5 bases, and 13 bases lay in between. DNA of the CDR3: TGTGCCAGCAGCGCCCTAGGGATCTTAGATACGCAGTATTTT. It specifies CASSALGILDTQYF.

The chain couples TRBV6-5 to TRBJ2-5; TRBD1 matches 7 bases. Germline V gene lookup returns CDR1 MNHEY and CDR2 SVGAGI. The CDR3 loop spans 14 amino acids. V lost 5 bases and J lost 5; bases outside the gene matches: 8. The CDR3, as DNA: TGTGCCAGCAGTCCCGAGGGGGCCCTGGAGACCCAGTACTTC. Protein product: CASSPEGALETQYF.